This record concerns one T cell receptor beta chain sequence. Its antigen is currently unknown. The data stem from a study of shared clonotypes between healthy human individuals. Study-wide findings and caveats: The study found lower generation probabilities in non-shared clonotypes than in those shared by all four donors.

Trimming shortened V by 3 bases and J by 7 bases, and 12 bases separated the two germline ends. The CDR3 loop spans 13 amino acids. Germline-derived CDR1 and CDR2 are SQVTM and ANQGSEA. Deep was the level at which the assay was run. Generated by immunoSEQ multiplex PCR, the TCRdb table keeps only in-frame clones and is missing some. Counted here are around 1.6 million clones, 95% to 99% occurring once; the ten biggest clones make up less than 0.55%. Material: naive CD4+ T cells sorted from blood. Subset defined: CD45RA+ positively selected. The source is a man aged 25 to 45 in good health. V is TRBV29-1 and J is TRBJ2-2; TRBD1 is a possible D gene (5 bases). CDR3 in DNA: TGCAGCGTTGATGGGTCAGGGTTCGGGGAGCTGTTTTTT. Protein: CSVDGSGFGELFF.